These T cell receptor beta chains were read from a single sample in a study of vaccination effects on CD4 cells after COVID-19. Here immunoSEQ multiplex PCR was the method, and the copy in TCRdb shows in-frame clones only, minus some. Of approximately 44,000 clones in the sample, over 75% are singletons; the top ten hold about 3%. No antigen has been assigned to these receptors. Material: CD4+ T cells from PBMCs cultured with HCoV-NL63 spike peptides, obtained before COVID-19 vaccination. Receptor source: a human donor who received a COVID-19 vaccine. Each CDR3 is given with its conserved first and last residue. D genes are given only for firm matches. Clone size is not always given. Where it is, it says once, few, many or a class for expanded clones.

D: -; size: -; J: TRBJ2-6; V: TRBV6-5; CDR3: CASSYSRYSGANVLTF; DNA: TGTGCCAGCAGTTACTCGCGGTACTCTGGGGCCAACGTCCTGACTTTC
D: -; size: few; J: TRBJ2-5; V: TRBV3-1/TRBV3-2; CDR3: CASSRDVETQYF; DNA: TGTGCCAGCAGCCGGGACGTAGAGACCCAGTACTTC
D: TRBD1; size: few; J: TRBJ1-5; V: TRBV2; CDR3: CASQGVSNQPQHF; DNA: TGTGCCAGCCAGGGGGTGAGCAATCAGCCCCAGCATTTT
D: -; size: -; J: TRBJ1-1; V: TRBV5-1; CDR3: CASSTGTTNTEAFF; DNA: TGCGCCAGCAGCACCGGGACCACGAACACTGAAGCTTTCTTT
D: TRBD1; size: -; J: TRBJ1-1; V: TRBV27; CDR3: CASRTGGTEAFF; DNA: TGTGCCAGCAGGACAGGGGGCACTGAAGCTTTCTTT
D: -; size: -; J: TRBJ2-3; V: TRBV7-8; CDR3: CASSSQGKWADTQYF; DNA: TGTGCCAGCAGCTCTCAGGGGAAGTGGGCAGATACGCAGTATTTT
D: -; size: -; J: TRBJ1-1; V: TRBV11-2; CDR3: CASSLAGRITEAFF; DNA: TGTGCCAGCAGCTTAGCTGGACGTATCACTGAAGCTTTCTTT
D: -; size: -; J: TRBJ1-6; V: TRBV5-1; CDR3: CASSLGRNDNSPLHF; DNA: TGCGCCAGCAGCTTGGGACGGAATGATAATTCACCCCTCCACTTT
D: -; size: -; J: TRBJ1-2; V: TRBV6-5; CDR3: CASSLVDFYGYTF; DNA: TGTGCCAGCAGTCTTGTGGACTTCTATGGCTACACCTTC
D: TRBD1; size: -; J: TRBJ2-5; V: TRBV5-1; CDR3: CASSVTGFQETQYF; DNA: TGCGCCAGCAGCGTGACAGGGTTCCAAGAGACCCAGTACTTC
D: TRBD1; size: -; J: TRBJ1-2; V: TRBV5-5; CDR3: CASSLAVGTGTAYGYTF; DNA: TGTGCCAGCAGCTTGGCGGTGGGGACAGGGACAGCCTATGGCTACACCTTC
D: -; size: -; J: TRBJ2-2; V: TRBV6-1; CDR3: CASSENYQTGELFF; DNA: TGTGCCAGCAGTGAAAACTACCAGACCGGGGAGCTGTTTTTT
D: -; size: few; J: TRBJ1-6; V: TRBV4-1; CDR3: CASSQDLRGGGSPLHF; DNA: TGCGCCAGCAGCCAAGATTTGCGGGGCGGAGGATCACCCCTCCACTTT
D: -; size: -; J: TRBJ1-6; V: TRBV30; CDR3: CAWSVGQGVFSPLHF; DNA: TGTGCCTGGAGTGTCGGGCAGGGTGTATTTTCACCCCTCCACTTT
D: -; size: -; J: TRBJ2-5; V: TRBV7-9; CDR3: CASSSVRGGPDQETQYF; DNA: TGTGCCAGCAGCTCCGTCCGCGGGGGCCCGGACCAAGAGACCCAGTACTTC
D: TRBD2; size: -; J: TRBJ2-4; V: TRBV12-5; CDR3: CASGLEVAGPIQYF; DNA: TGTGCTAGTGGTTTGGAGGTAGCGGGGCCGATTCAGTACTTC
D: TRBD1; size: large; J: TRBJ2-2; V: TRBV7-2; CDR3: CASSPGGRGHTGELFF; DNA: TGTGCCAGCAGCCCAGGGGGCCGGGGACATACCGGGGAGCTGTTTTTT
D: -; size: -; J: TRBJ2-3; V: TRBV9; CDR3: CASSVEVHTDTQYF; DNA: TGTGCCAGCAGCGTAGAAGTCCATACAGATACGCAGTATTTT
D: -; size: -; J: TRBJ2-3; V: TRBV25-1; CDR3: CASSEGVTDTQYF; DNA: TGTGCCAGCAGTGAGGGAGTGACAGATACGCAGTATTTT
D: -; size: -; J: TRBJ2-1; V: TRBV4-3; CDR3: CASSRLPWDSASSYNEQFF; DNA: TGCGCCAGCAGCCGCCTACCCTGGGACTCAGCGAGCTCCTACAATGAGCAGTTCTTC
D: -; size: few; J: TRBJ2-1; V: TRBV7-2; CDR3: CASSSGQYYNEQFF; DNA: TGTGCCAGCAGCTCAGGACAGTATTACAATGAGCAGTTCTTC
D: -; size: -; J: TRBJ2-5; V: TRBV6-6; CDR3: CASTAWGRETQYF; DNA: TGTGCCAGCACGGCGTGGGGGAGAGAGACCCAGTACTTC
D: TRBD1; size: few; J: TRBJ2-5; V: TRBV5-4; CDR3: CASSYGTEETQYF; DNA: TGTGCCAGCAGCTACGGGACAGAAGAGACCCAGTACTTC
D: TRBD1; size: -; J: TRBJ2-1; V: TRBV27; CDR3: CASSRTGVYNEQFF; DNA: TGTGCCAGCAGTCGGACAGGGGTCTACAATGAGCAGTTCTTC
D: -; size: -; J: TRBJ1-2; V: TRBV9; CDR3: CASSTGIHGYTF; DNA: TGTGCCAGCAGCACAGGGATCCATGGCTACACCTTC
D: TRBD1; size: -; J: TRBJ2-1; V: TRBV24-1; CDR3: CATSAKVGQGAGGRVNEQFF; DNA: TGTGCCACCAGTGCAAAGGTGGGGCAGGGGGCAGGCGGAAGAGTTAATGAGCAGTTCTTC
D: -; size: -; J: TRBJ1-1; V: TRBV5-1; CDR3: CASRLSGDTEAFF; DNA: TGCGCCAGCAGGCTTTCGGGGGACACTGAAGCTTTCTTT
D: -; size: -; J: TRBJ1-2; V: TRBV7-6; CDR3: CASSGYKDLRGGYTF; DNA: TGTGCCAGCAGCGGGTACAAGGACCTCAGGGGCGGCTACACCTTC
D: -; size: -; J: TRBJ2-2; V: TRBV12-5; CDR3: CASGLWQGGTGELFF; DNA: TGTGCTAGTGGTTTGTGGCAGGGTGGCACCGGGGAGCTGTTTTTT
D: TRBD2; size: -; J: TRBJ2-3; V: TRBV10-3; CDR3: CAISESLAGPPDTQYF; DNA: TGTGCCATCAGTGAGTCACTAGCGGGCCCTCCAGATACGCAGTATTTT
D: -; size: -; J: TRBJ1-3; V: TRBV5-6; CDR3: CASSLRGDGNTIYF; DNA: TGTGCCAGCAGCCTCAGAGGGGACGGAAACACCATATATTTT
D: -; size: -; J: TRBJ1-1; V: TRBV7-2; CDR3: CASSLRSWEIGEAFF; DNA: TGTGCCAGCAGCTTACGTTCTTGGGAAATTGGTGAAGCTTTCTTT
D: -; size: -; J: TRBJ1-1; V: TRBV5-1; CDR3: CASSLEGLYTEAFF; DNA: TGCGCCAGCAGCTTGGAGGGGCTGTACACTGAAGCTTTCTTT
D: -; size: -; J: TRBJ1-2; V: TRBV6-1; CDR3: CASSDRVDLYGYTF; DNA: TGTGCCAGCAGTGATCGGGTAGATCTCTATGGCTACACCTTC
D: -; size: -; J: TRBJ1-6; V: TRBV15; CDR3: CATSSYRDVDSPLHF; DNA: TGTGCCACCAGCAGTTACAGGGATGTTGATTCACCCCTCCACTTT
D: -; size: -; J: TRBJ1-1; V: TRBV2; CDR3: CASSGDYRQEDEAFF; DNA: TGTGCCAGCAGTGGTGACTATAGGCAGGAGGATGAAGCTTTCTTT
D: -; size: few; J: TRBJ2-1; V: TRBV11-1; CDR3: CASSPTQGPKFF; DNA: TGTGCCAGCAGCCCTACGCAGGGCCCAAAGTTCTTC
D: -; size: -; J: TRBJ2-3; V: TRBV7-8; CDR3: CASSLARTDTQYF; DNA: TGTGCCAGCAGCTTAGCGAGGACAGATACGCAGTATTTT
D: TRBD1; size: -; J: TRBJ1-2; V: TRBV28; CDR3: CASTLQGAGYTF; DNA: TGTGCCAGCACCTTACAGGGGGCTGGCTACACCTTC
D: -; size: -; J: TRBJ1-1; V: TRBV19; CDR3: CASSMVGAVNTEAFF; DNA: TGTGCCAGTAGTATGGTGGGGGCGGTGAACACTGAAGCTTTCTTT
D: -; size: few; J: TRBJ1-1; V: TRBV5-1; CDR3: CASKFQETGNTEAFF; DNA: TGCGCCAGCAAGTTCCAAGAGACTGGAAACACTGAAGCTTTCTTT
D: TRBD1; size: few; J: TRBJ1-5; V: TRBV20-1; CDR3: CSASGTAYNQPQHF; DNA: TGCAGTGCTAGTGGGACAGCTTACAATCAGCCCCAGCATTTT
D: TRBD1; size: -; J: TRBJ1-6; V: TRBV18; CDR3: CASSPPGQNSPLHF; DNA: TGTGCCAGCTCACCCCCGGGACAGAATTCACCCCTCCACTTT
D: -; size: -; J: TRBJ2-2; V: TRBV7-3; CDR3: CASSFRPGDTGELFF; DNA: TGTGCCAGCAGCTTTCGGCCTGGGGACACCGGGGAGCTGTTTTTT